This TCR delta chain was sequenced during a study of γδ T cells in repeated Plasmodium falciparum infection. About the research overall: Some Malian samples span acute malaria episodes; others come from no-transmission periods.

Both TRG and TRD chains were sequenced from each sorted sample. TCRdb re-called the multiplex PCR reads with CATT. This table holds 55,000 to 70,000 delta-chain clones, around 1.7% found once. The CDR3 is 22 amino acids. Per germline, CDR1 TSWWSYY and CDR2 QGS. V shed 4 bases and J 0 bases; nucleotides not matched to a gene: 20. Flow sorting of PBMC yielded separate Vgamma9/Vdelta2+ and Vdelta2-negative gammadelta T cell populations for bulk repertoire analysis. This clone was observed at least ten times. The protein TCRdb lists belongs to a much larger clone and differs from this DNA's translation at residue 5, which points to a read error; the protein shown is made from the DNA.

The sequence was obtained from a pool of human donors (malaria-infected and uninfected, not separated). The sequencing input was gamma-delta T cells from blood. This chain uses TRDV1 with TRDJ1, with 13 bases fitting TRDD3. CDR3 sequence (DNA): TGTGCTCTTGGGGGACTGGGATCAAGTCGTACTGGGGGATACGTCGACACCGATAAACTCATCTTT. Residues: CALGGLGSSRTGGYVDTDKLIF.